This T cell receptor (beta chain) is drawn from a study of blood T cell repertoires in COVID-19. Whole-study context: Specimens from acute and convalescent COVID-19 originated in the United States, Italy and Spain. PBMCs, B-cell-depleted T cells, or T cells provided the cDNA or gDNA that made up the material.

Germline CDR1 and CDR2: ENHRY and SYGVKD. The trim removed 0 bases at V and 8 bases at J, leaving 12 bases unmatched. The CDR3 loop spans 18 amino acids. As processed by the authors: Estimation of nucleated cell counts relied on the amplification of reference gene primers. Produced via immunoSEQ multiplex PCR; TCRdb's table is partial and in-frame only. V, J and clone size were drawn from that table, and D and trimming were deduced from the DNA. Here the sample spans about 440,000 clones, 75% to 90% being singletons. The sequenced material came from peripheral blood. This chain joins TRBV10-3 and TRBJ2-1; 11 bases align to TRBD2. The receptor was derived from a woman in her 30s with acute or convalescent COVID-19. The CDR3 bases are TGTGCCATCAGTGAGTCGACCCGGACTAGCGGGTTTAATGATGAGCAGTTCTTC. Translated, it gives CAISESTRTSGFNDEQFF.